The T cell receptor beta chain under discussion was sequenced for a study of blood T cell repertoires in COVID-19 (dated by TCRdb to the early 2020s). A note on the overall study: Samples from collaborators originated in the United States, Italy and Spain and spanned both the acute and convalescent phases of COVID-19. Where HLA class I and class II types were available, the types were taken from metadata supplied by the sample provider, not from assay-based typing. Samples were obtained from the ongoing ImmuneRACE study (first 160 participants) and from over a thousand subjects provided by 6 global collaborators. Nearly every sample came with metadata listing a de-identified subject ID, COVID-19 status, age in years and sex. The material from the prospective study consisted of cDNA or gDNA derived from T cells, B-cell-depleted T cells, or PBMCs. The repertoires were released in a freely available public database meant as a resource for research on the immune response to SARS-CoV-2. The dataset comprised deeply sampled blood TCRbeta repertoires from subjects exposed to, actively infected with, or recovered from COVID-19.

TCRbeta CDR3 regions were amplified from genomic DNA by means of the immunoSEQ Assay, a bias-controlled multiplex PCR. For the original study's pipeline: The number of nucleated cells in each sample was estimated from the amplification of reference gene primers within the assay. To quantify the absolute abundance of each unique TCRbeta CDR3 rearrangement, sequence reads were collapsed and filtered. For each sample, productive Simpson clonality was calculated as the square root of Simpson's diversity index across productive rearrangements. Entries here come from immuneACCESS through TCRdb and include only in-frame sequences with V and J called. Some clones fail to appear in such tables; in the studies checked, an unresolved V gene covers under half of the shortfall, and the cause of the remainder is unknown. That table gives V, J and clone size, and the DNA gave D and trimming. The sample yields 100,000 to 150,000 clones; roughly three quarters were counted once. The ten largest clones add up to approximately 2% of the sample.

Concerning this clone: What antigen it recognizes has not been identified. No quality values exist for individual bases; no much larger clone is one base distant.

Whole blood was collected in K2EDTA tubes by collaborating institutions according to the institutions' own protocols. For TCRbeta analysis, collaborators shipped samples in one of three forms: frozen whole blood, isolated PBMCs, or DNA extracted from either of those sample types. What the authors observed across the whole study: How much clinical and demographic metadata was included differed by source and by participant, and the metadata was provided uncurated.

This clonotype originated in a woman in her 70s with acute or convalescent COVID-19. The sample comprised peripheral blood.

The CDR3 region: CASSSTGDGYTF. The nucleotide sequence is given as TGTGCCAGCAGCTCGACAGGGGATGGCTACACCTTC. The chain employs TRBV7-6 and TRBJ1-2; the central 8 bases match TRBD1. The CDR3 numbers 12 residues from cysteine through phenylalanine. The entry retains the CDR3 DNA only, 36 bases that are in frame from base 1. Per the germline V gene, SGHVS is the CDR1 and FNYEAQ is the CDR2. The germline V and J ends show losses of 4 bases and 6 bases respectively, and no gene match explains 1 base of the junction.